This T cell receptor beta chain stems from a study of T-cell memory formation after mild COVID-19. Findings and caveats of the study: The study found balanced CD4/CD8 in clones contracting day 15 to 85 and a CD4+ lean in later expanders.

This clonotype was observed a few times. The target antigen is unknown. TCRdb recomputed calls from the 5' RACE reads with MiXCR, one row per CDR3 protein. Of 250,000 or so distinct CDR3 sequences in the sample, more than 15% are singletons; the top ten hold under 25%. The germline gives CDR1 SGHVS, CDR2 FQNEAQ. The CDR3 is made up of 16 amino acids. Unmatched junction bases numbered 10, after V lost 5 bases and J lost 1 base. The chain joins TRBV7-8 to TRBJ2-5; TRBD2 aligns across 7 bases. The sequenced sample was PBMCs or a T cell subset sorted from them (not recorded which). The TCR was taken from a man aged 18 to 29 who had mild COVID-19 (a few samples of this study predate the infection). Cell type and time point are not known. In DNA form, the CDR3 reads TGTGCCAGCAGCCCCCGCCGAGCGGGGCGCCAAGAGACCCAGTACTTC. It yields the protein CASSPRRAGRQETQYF.